This T cell receptor (beta chain) comes out of a study of cytomegalovirus exposure and HLA in healthy donors. With regard to this clone: Its cognate antigen is unknown.

Primers: 60 Vbeta forward and 13 Jbeta reverse. Here immunoSEQ multiplex PCR was the method, and the copy in TCRdb shows in-frame clones only, minus some. The listing records about 41,000 clones. General study points: An analysis done earlier found most TCR beta V segments productive about 87% or about 30% of the time.

The CDR3 length is 14 residues. Trimming removed 2 bases from V and 8 bases from J; junction bases left unmatched: 5. Germline assignment: CDR1 SGHTS and CDR2 YDEGEE. Material for sequencing was PBMCs. This TCR was sampled from a man aged 30 to 45 in good health and CMV-seronegative. The rearrangement joins TRBV5-8 to TRBJ2-4; TRBD1 matches at 9 bases. The chain's CDR3 is CASSFRDREDIQYF. In DNA form, the CDR3 reads TGTGCCAGCAGCTTCCGGGACAGGGAGGACATTCAGTACTTC.